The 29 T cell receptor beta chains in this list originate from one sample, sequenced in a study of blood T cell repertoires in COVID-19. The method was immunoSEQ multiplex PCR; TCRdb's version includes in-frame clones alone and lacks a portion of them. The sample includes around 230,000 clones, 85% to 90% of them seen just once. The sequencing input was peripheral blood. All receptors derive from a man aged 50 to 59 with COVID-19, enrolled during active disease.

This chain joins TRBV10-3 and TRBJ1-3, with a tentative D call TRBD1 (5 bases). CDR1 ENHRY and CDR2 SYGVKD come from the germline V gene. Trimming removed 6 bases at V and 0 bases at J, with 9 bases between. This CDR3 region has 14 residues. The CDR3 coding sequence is TGTGCCATCAGGCCGGACAACTCTGGAAACACCATATATTTT. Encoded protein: CAIRPDNSGNTIYF.

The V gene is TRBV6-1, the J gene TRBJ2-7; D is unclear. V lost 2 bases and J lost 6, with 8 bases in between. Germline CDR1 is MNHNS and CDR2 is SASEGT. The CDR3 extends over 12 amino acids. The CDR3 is CASSEHEIEQYF. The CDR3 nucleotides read TGTGCCAGCAGTGAACATGAGATCGAGCAGTACTTC.

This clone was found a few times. The CDR3: CASSFSSGSGNTIYF. Here the CDR3 DNA reads TGCGCCAGCAGCTTCTCTTCGGGATCTGGAAACACCATATATTTT. The chain links TRBV5-1 to TRBJ1-3; D call uncertain. Germline-derived CDR1 and CDR2 are SGHRS and YFSETQ. The CDR3 consists of 15 residues. Trimming removed 2 bases from V and 1 base from J, with 10 bases in between.

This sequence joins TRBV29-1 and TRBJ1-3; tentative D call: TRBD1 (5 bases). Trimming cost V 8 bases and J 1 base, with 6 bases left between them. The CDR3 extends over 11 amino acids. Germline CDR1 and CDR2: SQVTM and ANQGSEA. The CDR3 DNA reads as TGCAGCAGGGGATCTGGAAACACCATATATTTT. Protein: CSRGSGNTIYF.

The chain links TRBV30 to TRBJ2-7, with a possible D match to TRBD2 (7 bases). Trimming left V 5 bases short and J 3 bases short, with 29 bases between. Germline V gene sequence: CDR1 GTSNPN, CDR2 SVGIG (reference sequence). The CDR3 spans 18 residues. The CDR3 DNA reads TGTGCCTGGTCGTACAGGGCGGGGGCCATGATCTCGGGCTACGAGCAGTACTTC. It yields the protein CAWSYRAGAMISGYEQYF.

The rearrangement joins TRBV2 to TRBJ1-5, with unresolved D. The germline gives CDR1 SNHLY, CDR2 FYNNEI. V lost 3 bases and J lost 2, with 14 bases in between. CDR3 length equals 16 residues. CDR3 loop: CASSDFGVSGNQPQHF. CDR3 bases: TGTGCCAGCAGTGATTTCGGGGTCAGTGGCAATCAGCCCCAGCATTTT. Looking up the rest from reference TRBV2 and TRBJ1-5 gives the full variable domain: EPEVTQTPSHQVTQMGQEVILRCVPISNHLYFYWYRQILGQKVEFLVSFYNNEISEKSEIFDDQFSVERPDGSNFTLKIRSTKLEDSAMYFCASSDFGVSGNQPQHFGDGTRLSIL.

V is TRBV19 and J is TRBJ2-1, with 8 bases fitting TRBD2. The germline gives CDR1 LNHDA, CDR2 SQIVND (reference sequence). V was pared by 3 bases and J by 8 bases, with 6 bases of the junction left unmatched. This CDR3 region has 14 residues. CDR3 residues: CASSIWRGADEQFF. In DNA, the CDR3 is TGTGCCAGTAGTATTTGGCGGGGGGCGGATGAGCAGTTCTTC.

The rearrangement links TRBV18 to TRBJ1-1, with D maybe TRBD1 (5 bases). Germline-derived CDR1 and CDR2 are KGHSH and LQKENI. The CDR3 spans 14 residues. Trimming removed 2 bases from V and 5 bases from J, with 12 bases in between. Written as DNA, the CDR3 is TGTGCCAGCTCACCAGGGGCTCAGTGGACTGAAGCTTTCTTT. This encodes CASSPGAQWTEAFF.

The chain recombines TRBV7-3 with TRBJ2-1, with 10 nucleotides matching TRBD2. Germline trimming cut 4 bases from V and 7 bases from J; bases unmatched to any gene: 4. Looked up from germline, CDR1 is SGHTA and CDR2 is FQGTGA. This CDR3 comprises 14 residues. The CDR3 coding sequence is TGTGCCAGCAGCTCAGCGGGAGGGGAAAATGAGCAGTTCTTC. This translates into CASSSAGGENEQFF.

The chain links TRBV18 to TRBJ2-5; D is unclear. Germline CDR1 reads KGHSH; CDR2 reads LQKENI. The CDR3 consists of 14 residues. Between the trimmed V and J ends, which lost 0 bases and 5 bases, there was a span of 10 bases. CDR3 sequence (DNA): TGTGCCAGCTCACCACCCCGTACCGAGGAGACCCAGTACTTC. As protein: CASSPPRTEETQYF. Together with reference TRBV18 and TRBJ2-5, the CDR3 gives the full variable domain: NAGVMQNPRHLVRRRGQEARLRCSPMKGHSHVYWYRQLPEEGLKFMVYLQKENIIDESGMPKERFSAEFPKEGPSILRIQQVVRGDSAAYFCASSPPRTEETQYFGPGTRLLVL.

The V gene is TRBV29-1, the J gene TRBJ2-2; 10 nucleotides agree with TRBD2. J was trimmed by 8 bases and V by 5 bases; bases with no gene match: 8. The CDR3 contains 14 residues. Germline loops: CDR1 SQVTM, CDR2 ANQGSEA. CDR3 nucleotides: TGCAGCGTTCAAGCGGGAGGGCCAACAGGGGAGCTGTTTTTT. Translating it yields CSVQAGGPTGELFF.

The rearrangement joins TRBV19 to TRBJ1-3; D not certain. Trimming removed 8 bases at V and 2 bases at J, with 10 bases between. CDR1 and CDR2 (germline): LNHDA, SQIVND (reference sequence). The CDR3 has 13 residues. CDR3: CASSVPPGNTIYF. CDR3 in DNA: TGTGCCAGTTCGGTCCCTCCTGGAAACACCATATATTTT. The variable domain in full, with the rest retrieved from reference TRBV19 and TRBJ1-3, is DGGITQSPKYLFRKEGQNVTLSCEQNLNHDAMYWYRQDPGQGLRLIYYSQIVNDFQKGDIAEGYSVSREKKESFPLTVTSAQKNPTAFYLCASSVPPGNTIYFGEGSWLTVV.

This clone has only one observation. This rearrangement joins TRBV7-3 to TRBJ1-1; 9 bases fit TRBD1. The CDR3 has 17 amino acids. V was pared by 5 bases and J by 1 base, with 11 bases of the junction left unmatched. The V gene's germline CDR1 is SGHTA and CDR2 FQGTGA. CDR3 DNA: TGTGCCAGCAGCCCGGACAGGGGAAGGCAGTGGAACACTGAAGCTTTCTTT. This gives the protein CASSPDRGRQWNTEAFF.

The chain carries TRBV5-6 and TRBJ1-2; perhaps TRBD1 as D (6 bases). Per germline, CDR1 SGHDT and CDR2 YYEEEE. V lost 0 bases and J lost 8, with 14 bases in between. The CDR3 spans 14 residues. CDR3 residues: CASSLVVRGAGYTF. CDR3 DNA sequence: TGTGCCAGCAGCTTGGTTGTCAGGGGAGCAGGCTACACCTTC.

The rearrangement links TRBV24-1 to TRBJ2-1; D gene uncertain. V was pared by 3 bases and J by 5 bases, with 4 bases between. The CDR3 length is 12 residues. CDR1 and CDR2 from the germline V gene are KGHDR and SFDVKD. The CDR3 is CATSDPHNEQFF. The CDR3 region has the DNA TGTGCCACCAGTGATCCTCACAATGAGCAGTTCTTC.

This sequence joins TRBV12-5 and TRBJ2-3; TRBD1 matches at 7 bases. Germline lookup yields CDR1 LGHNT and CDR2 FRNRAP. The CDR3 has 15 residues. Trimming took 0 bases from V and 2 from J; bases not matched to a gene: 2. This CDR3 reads CASGLVQGSTDTQYF. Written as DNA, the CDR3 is TGTGCTAGTGGTTTGGTACAGGGGTCCACAGATACGCAGTATTTT.

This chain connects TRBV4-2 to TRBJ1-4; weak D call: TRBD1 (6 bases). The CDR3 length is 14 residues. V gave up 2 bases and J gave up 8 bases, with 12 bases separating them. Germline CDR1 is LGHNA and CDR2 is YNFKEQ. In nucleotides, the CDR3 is TGTGCCAGCAGCCAACCAGGGGACGGGGAAAAACTGTTTTTT. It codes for CASSQPGDGEKLFF.

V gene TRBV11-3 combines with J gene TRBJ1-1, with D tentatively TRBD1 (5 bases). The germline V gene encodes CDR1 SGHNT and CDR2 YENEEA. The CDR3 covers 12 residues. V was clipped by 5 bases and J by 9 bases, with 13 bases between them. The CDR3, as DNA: TGTGCCAGCAGCCTAACTGGGGGGAAAGCTTTCTTT. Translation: CASSLTGGKAFF.

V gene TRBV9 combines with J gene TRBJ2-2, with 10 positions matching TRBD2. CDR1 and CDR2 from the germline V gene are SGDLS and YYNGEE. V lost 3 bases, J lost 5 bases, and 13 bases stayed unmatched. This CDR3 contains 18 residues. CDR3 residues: CASSGLAGAPGGTGELFF. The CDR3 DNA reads TGTGCCAGCAGCGGGCTAGCGGGAGCCCCGGGGGGAACCGGGGAGCTGTTTTTT.

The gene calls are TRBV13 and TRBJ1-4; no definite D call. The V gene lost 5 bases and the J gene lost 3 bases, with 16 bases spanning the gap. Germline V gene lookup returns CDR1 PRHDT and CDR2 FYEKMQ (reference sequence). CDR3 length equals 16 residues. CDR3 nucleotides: TGTGCCAGCAGCCCAGGACTCCAGGCGGCTAATGAAAAACTGTTTTTT. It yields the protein CASSPGLQAANEKLFF.

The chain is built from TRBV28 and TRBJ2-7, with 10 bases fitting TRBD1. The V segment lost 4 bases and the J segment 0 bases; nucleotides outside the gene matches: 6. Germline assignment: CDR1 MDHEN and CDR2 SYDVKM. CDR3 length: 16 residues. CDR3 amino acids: CASSSDGTGVSYEQYF. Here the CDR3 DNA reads TGTGCCAGCAGTTCCGATGGGACAGGGGTCTCCTACGAGCAGTACTTC.

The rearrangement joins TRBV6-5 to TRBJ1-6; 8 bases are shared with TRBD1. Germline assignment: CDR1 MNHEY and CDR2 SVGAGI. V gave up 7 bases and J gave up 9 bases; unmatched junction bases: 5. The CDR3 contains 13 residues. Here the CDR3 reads CASKRTGLSPLHF. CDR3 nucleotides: TGTGCCAGCAAGCGGACAGGGCTTTCACCCCTCCACTTT.

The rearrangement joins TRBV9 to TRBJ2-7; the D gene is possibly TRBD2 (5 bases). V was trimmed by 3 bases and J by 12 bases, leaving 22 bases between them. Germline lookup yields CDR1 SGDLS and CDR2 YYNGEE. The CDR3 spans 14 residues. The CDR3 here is CASSDHPTTNAAYF. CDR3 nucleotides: TGTGCCAGCAGCGACCACCCGACTACGAACGCAGCGTACTTC.

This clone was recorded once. The CDR3 loop reads CASKEGQGYQPQHF. The CDR3 DNA reads as TGTGCCAGCAAAGAGGGACAGGGGTATCAGCCCCAGCATTTT. The chain uses TRBV28 and TRBJ1-5; 10 bases align to TRBD1. V dropped 7 bases and J dropped 5; count of bases not matched to a gene: 5. This CDR3 contains 14 residues. Germline values: CDR1 MDHEN, CDR2 SYDVKM.

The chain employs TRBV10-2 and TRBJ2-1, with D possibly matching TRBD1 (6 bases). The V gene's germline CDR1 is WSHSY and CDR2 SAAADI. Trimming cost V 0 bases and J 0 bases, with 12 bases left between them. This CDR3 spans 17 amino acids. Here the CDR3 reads CASSESSTGRSYNEQFF. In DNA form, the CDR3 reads TGCGCCAGCAGTGAGTCCTCTACAGGGCGCTCCTACAATGAGCAGTTCTTC.

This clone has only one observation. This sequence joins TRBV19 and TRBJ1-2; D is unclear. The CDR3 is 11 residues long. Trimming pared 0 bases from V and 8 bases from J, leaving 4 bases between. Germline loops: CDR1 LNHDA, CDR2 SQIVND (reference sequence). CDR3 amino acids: CASSIDSGYTF. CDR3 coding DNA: TGTGCCAGTAGTATAGACTCGGGCTACACCTTC.

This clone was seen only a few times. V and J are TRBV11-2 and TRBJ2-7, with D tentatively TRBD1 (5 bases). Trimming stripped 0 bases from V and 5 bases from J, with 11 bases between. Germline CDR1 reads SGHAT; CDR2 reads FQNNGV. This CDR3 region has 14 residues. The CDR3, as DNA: TGTGCCAGCAGCTTAGAGCCAGGGTTCCACGAGCAGTACTTC. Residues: CASSLEPGFHEQYF.

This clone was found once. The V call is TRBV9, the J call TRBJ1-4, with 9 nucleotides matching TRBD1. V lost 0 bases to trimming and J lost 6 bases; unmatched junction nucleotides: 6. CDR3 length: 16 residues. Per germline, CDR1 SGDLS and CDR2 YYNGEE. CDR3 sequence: CASSVAGGTGYEKLFF. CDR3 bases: TGTGCCAGCAGCGTAGCCGGGGGGACAGGGTATGAAAAACTGTTTTTT.

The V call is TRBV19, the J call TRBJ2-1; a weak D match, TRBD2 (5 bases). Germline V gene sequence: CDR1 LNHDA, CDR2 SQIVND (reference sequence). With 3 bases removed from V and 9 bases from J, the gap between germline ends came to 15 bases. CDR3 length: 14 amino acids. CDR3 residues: CASSMGRGFSEQFF. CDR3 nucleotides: TGTGCCAGTAGTATGGGTCGCGGGTTCAGTGAGCAGTTCTTC.